These 21 T cell receptor beta chains were sequenced from one sample in a study of persistence of HIV-infected CD4 T cells. The immunoSEQ assay was version 4, run in survey mode. Here immunoSEQ multiplex PCR was the method, and the copy in TCRdb shows in-frame clones only, minus some. Here the sample spans more than 35,000 clones, approximately 93% being singletons. Which antigens these TCRs recognize remains unknown. Nonspecific anti-CD3/anti-CD28 bead stimulation represents the broad CD4+ T cell repertoire. Sorting of responding CD4+ T cells relied on upregulated CD40 ligand together with CD69. The sample consisted of CD4+ T cells sorted from PBMCs after approximately 20-hour stimulation, taken from a patient who received antiretroviral therapy. These receptors came from an adult man with HIV who was CMV-seropositive.

This chain uses TRBV2 with TRBJ1-3; the D is unclear. Trimming shortened V by 6 bases and J by 0 bases, and 3 bases separated the two germline ends. Germline V CDR1 and CDR2: SNHLY, FYNNEI. The CDR3 is 12 residues long. The CDR3 region is CASRASGNTIYF. The CDR3 coding sequence is TGTGCCAGCAGAGCCTCTGGAAACACCATATATTTT.

V usage is TRBV18 and J usage is TRBJ1-1; D uncertain. The germline V gene has CDR1 KGHSH and CDR2 LQKENI. The CDR3 runs to 17 residues. Trimming shortened V by 3 bases and J by 1 base, and 18 bases separated the two germline ends. CDR3: CASSPGSTSFSNTEAFF. The DNA for the CDR3 is TGTGCCAGCTCACCCGGTAGTACCTCATTCTCGAACACTGAAGCTTTCTTT.

J is TRBJ2-3 and V is TRBV19; D remains ambiguous. V was trimmed by 1 base and J by 0 bases, leaving 8 bases between them. The CDR3 is made up of 15 amino acids. The V gene's germline CDR1 is LNHDA and CDR2 SQIVND (reference sequence). The CDR3, as DNA: TGTGCCAGTAGTATAGGCCAATCTAGCACAGATACGCAGTATTTT. Translated: CASSIGQSSTDTQYF.

V usage is TRBV7-3 and J usage is TRBJ2-2, with D unresolved. The CDR3 consists of 16 residues. V lost 3 bases and J lost 0, with 11 bases in between. Germline CDR1 and CDR2: SGHTA and FQGTGA. The CDR3 sequence is CASSFVPDPNTGELFF. In DNA, the CDR3 is TGTGCCAGCAGCTTTGTACCAGACCCGAACACCGGGGAGCTGTTTTTT.

J is TRBJ2-7 and V is TRBV18; 7 bases fit TRBD1. Unmatched junction bases numbered 10, after V lost 6 bases and J lost 5 bases. This CDR3 has 14 residues. Germline lookup yields CDR1 KGHSH and CDR2 LQKENI. CDR3 nucleotides: TGTGCCAGCTCGGCCGGGACAGAGAGGCACGAGCAGTACTTC. Amino acids: CASSAGTERHEQYF.

The rearrangement links TRBV5-1 to TRBJ1-4, with 7 bases identical to TRBD1. J lost 7 bases, V lost 4 bases, and 10 bases had no gene match. Per germline, CDR1 SGHRS and CDR2 YFSETQ. The CDR3 is made up of 15 amino acids. The chain's CDR3 is CASSMTGLNGEKLFF. CDR3 bases: TGCGCCAGCAGCATGACAGGGTTGAACGGTGAAAAACTGTTTTTT.

V usage is TRBV30 and J usage is TRBJ1-5, with D perhaps TRBD1 (5 bases). Germline assignment: CDR1 GTSNPN and CDR2 SVGIG (reference sequence). CDR3 size: 13 residues. The ends were cut back, 7 bases at V and 7 bases at J, with 17 bases in the middle. The CDR3 region is CALATKGFQPQHF. CDR3 coding DNA: TGTGCCTTAGCAACAAAGGGGTTCCAGCCCCAGCATTTT.

The V gene is TRBV6-5, the J gene TRBJ2-2; 7 positions match TRBD2. V lost 2 bases to trimming and J lost 1 base; unmatched junction nucleotides: 4. The CDR3 is 16 amino acids. Germline values: CDR1 MNHEY, CDR2 SVGAGI. The CDR3 is CASSYGEGGNTGELFF. The CDR3 nucleotides read TGTGCCAGCAGTTACGGGGAGGGAGGGAACACCGGGGAGCTGTTTTTT.

The V call is TRBV5-1, the J call TRBJ2-7; 10 bases fit TRBD1. Germline V gene data show CDR1 as SGHRS and CDR2 as YFSETQ. CDR3 length: 12 residues. The junction had 2 bases not matched to a gene; V was cut back by 8 bases and J by 3 bases. The CDR3 coding sequence is TGCGCCAGTGGGACAGGGGACTACGAGCAGTACTTC. It codes for CASGTGDYEQYF.

The rearrangement links TRBV2 to TRBJ1-5, with TRBD1 matching over 7 bases. The V segment lost 11 bases and the J segment 2 bases; nucleotides outside the gene matches: 9. The germline V gene encodes CDR1 SNHLY and CDR2 FYNNEI. The CDR3 length is 14 residues. CDR3 amino acids: CAGGKTGGNQPQHF. The CDR3 DNA reads as TGTGCCGGGGGAAAAACAGGGGGCAATCAGCCCCAGCATTTT.

CDR3 region: CASSSRDSNQPQHF. The CDR3 bases are TGTGCCAGCAGCTCCCGGGACAGCAATCAGCCCCAGCATTTT. V usage is TRBV7-2 and J usage is TRBJ1-5, with D possibly matching TRBD1 (5 bases). Per the germline V gene, CDR1 is SGHTA and CDR2 is FQGNSA. The V and J ends lost 4 bases and 1 base respectively, with 8 bases between them. CDR3 length: 14 amino acids.

This rearrangement joins TRBV29-1 to TRBJ2-7, with 10 bases that match TRBD1. Germline CDR1 is SQVTM and CDR2 is ANQGSEA. The CDR3 extends over 12 amino acids. The DNA of the CDR3 is TGCACGGTACGGACAGGGGGACTCGAGCAGTACTTC. Translation gives CTVRTGGLEQYF.

This rearrangement joins TRBV7-2 to TRBJ2-1; 10 nucleotides align to TRBD1. This CDR3 spans 15 amino acids. The V gene end was trimmed by 7 bases and the J gene end by 7 bases; junction bases not matched to a gene: 10. Germline CDR1 reads SGHTA; CDR2 reads FQGNSA. The chain's CDR3 is CASTPRQGALNEQFF. The CDR3 DNA follows: TGTGCCAGCACCCCCAGACAGGGGGCGTTAAATGAGCAGTTCTTC.

This clone was picked up one time. This sequence joins TRBV11-1 and TRBJ2-5; maybe TRBD1 (6 bases). The V gene lost 5 bases and the J gene lost 5 bases, with 15 bases spanning the gap. Germline-derived CDR1 and CDR2 are SGHAT and FQDESV (reference sequence). This CDR3 spans 14 amino acids. The CDR3 loop reads CASSLSAGVETQYF. CDR3 in DNA: TGTGCCAGCAGCCTGTCAGCAGGGGTCGAGACCCAGTACTTC.

The sample holds a few counts of this clone. The V gene is TRBV28, the J gene TRBJ1-6; maybe TRBD1 (5 bases). The length of the CDR3 is 14 residues. CDR1 is MDHEN and CDR2 is SYDVKM in the germline V gene. V shed 5 bases and J shed 4 bases, with 9 bases lying between them. This CDR3 reads CASSRDGYNSPLHF. The CDR3 DNA follows: TGTGCCAGCAGTAGGGACGGTTATAATTCACCCCTCCACTTT.

This sequence joins TRBV24-1 and TRBJ2-3, with 8 bases that match TRBD2. Germline loops: CDR1 KGHDR, CDR2 SFDVKD. CDR3 size: 16 residues. Losses at the gene ends were 3 bases for V and 1 base for J; bases not matched to a gene: 5. The CDR3: CATSDRTSSGTDTQYF. CDR3 sequence (DNA): TGTGCCACCAGTGATAGGACTAGCTCGGGCACAGATACGCAGTATTTT.

In this sample, this clone turned up once. V usage is TRBV5-3 and J usage is TRBJ1-6; D unclear. TRBV5-3 is recorded as an ORF, its role being uncertain. The length of the CDR3 is 17 residues. With 1 base removed from V and 8 bases from J, the gap between germline ends came to 19 bases. This chain's CDR3 is CARSLTRPLTGDSPLHF. In DNA, the CDR3 is TGTGCCAGAAGCTTGACCCGCCCCCTAACCGGGGATTCACCCCTCCACTTT.

The chain combines TRBV5-5 with TRBJ1-5; 8 bases map to TRBD1. Trimming took 4 bases from V and 5 from J; bases not matched to a gene: 23. This CDR3 region has 20 residues. Germline V gene sequence: CDR1 SGHKS, CDR2 YYEKEE (reference sequence). CDR3 in DNA: TGTGCCAGCAGCCTGGGTAGGCCCGGACGGCTACAGGGGGGGGATCAGCCCCAGCATTTT. Translated, it gives CASSLGRPGRLQGGDQPQHF.

The rearrangement joins TRBV7-2 to TRBJ2-7; TRBD2 agrees at 7 bases. The trim removed 2 bases at V and 1 base at J, leaving 5 bases unmatched. CDR1 is SGHTA, CDR2 FQGNSA, per germline. The CDR3 contains 15 residues. As DNA, the CDR3 is TGTGCCAGCAGCTTAAAGGCGGGGGAGTCCTACGAGCAGTACTTC. Its translation is CASSLKAGESYEQYF.

The genes are TRBV10-3 and TRBJ1-4; TRBD1 aligns across 8 bases. Trimming cost V 5 bases and J 9 bases; bases outside gene matches: 8. The germline V gene has CDR1 ENHRY and CDR2 SYGVKD. This CDR3 spans 14 amino acids. The CDR3 here is CAISPETGGKKLFF. The CDR3 coding sequence is TGTGCCATCAGTCCAGAAACAGGGGGAAAAAAACTGTTTTTT.

The V gene is TRBV5-1, the J gene TRBJ2-2; tentatively, D is TRBD1 (5 bases). The length of the CDR3 is 19 residues. Germline V CDR1 and CDR2: SGHRS, YFSETQ. V was pared by 0 bases and J by 1 base, with 19 bases between. The CDR3 region is CASSLATDPLPLNTGELFF. CDR3 in DNA: TGCGCCAGCAGCTTGGCGACAGACCCATTGCCACTGAACACCGGGGAGCTGTTTTTT.